The rows below give T cell receptor beta chains drawn from one sample of a study of HIV-infected children after antiretroviral therapy interruption. Each CDR3 protein gets one entry after TCRdb re-called the 3' RACE reads with MiXCR. The sample lists around 50,000 distinct CDR3 sequences, about 4.3% occurring once. The material sequenced was CD45RA+ CD4+ T cells from PBMCs, pooled from several time points, taken from a donor given antiretroviral therapy, either interrupted or continuous. The receptors here all came from a pool of human donors with HIV. Both conserved end residues are part of each CDR3. The order of the fields is D gene, clone size, J gene, V gene, CDR3 DNA, CDR3 protein. The D gene is left open where the match is weak. Not all rows give a size; the values are once, few, many and, for expanded clones, a class.

D: NA
size: NA
J: TRBJ1-5
V: TRBV29-1
DNA: TGCAGCGTCGAAGGCAGGGTCGGGGAGCCCCAGCATTTT
CDR3: CSVEGRVGEPQHF

D: NA
size: many
J: TRBJ2-7
V: TRBV3-1
DNA: TGTGCCAGCAGCCAAGCCGGCGCCTCCTACGAGCAGTACTTC
CDR3: CASSQAGASYEQYF

D: TRBD2
size: many
J: TRBJ2-2
V: TRBV5-1
DNA: TGCGCCAGCAGCTTTGGGGGGGAGAACACCGGGGAGCTGTTTTTT
CDR3: CASSFGGENTGELFF

D: NA
size: many
J: TRBJ1-6
V: TRBV5-4
DNA: TGTGCCAGCAGCTTGAGTAGGGGCGAGTCACCCCTCCACTTT
CDR3: CASSLSRGESPLHF

D: NA
size: many
J: TRBJ2-7
V: TRBV28
DNA: TGTGCCAGCAGTTTATCAGGGAGAACCTACGAGCAGTACTTC
CDR3: CASSLSGRTYEQYF

D: TRBD2
size: many
J: TRBJ2-3
V: TRBV20-1
DNA: TGCAGTGCTCAAGGGACTAGCGGGGAAGTCTATACGCAGTATTTT
CDR3: CSAQGTSGEVYTQYF

D: NA
size: medium-sized
J: TRBJ2-3
V: TRBV28
DNA: TGTGCCAGCAGTTTTCCCAGTGCCCCAGATACGCAGTATTTT
CDR3: CASSFPSAPDTQYF

D: NA
size: NA
J: TRBJ2-3
V: TRBV11-3
DNA: TGTGCCAGCAGTTTGGATGGGCGGAGCACAGATACGCAGTATTTT
CDR3: CASSLDGRSTDTQYF

D: NA
size: few
J: TRBJ2-7
V: TRBV11-3
DNA: TGTGCCAGCAGCTTAGATCGTGGCAGTTCCTACGAGCAGTACTTC
CDR3: CASSLDRGSSYEQYF

D: NA
size: NA
J: TRBJ2-7
V: TRBV7-2
DNA: TGTGCCAGCAGCTTAGCCTCGTTGGCTGGGGAAAACGAGCAGTACTTC
CDR3: CASSLASLAGENEQYF

D: NA
size: many
J: TRBJ2-5
V: TRBV2
DNA: TGTGCCAGCAGTTCCGGGACCCAAGAGACCCAGTACTTC
CDR3: CASSSGTQETQYF

D: TRBD1
size: many
J: TRBJ1-1
V: TRBV9
DNA: TGTGCCAGCAGCCTAACAGGGGGCCCCACTGAAGCTTTCTTT
CDR3: CASSLTGGPTEAFF

D: TRBD1
size: many
J: TRBJ2-2
V: TRBV2
DNA: TGTGCCAGCAGTCGGACAGGGTTCGCGAACACCGGGGAGCTGTTTTTT
CDR3: CASSRTGFANTGELFF

D: TRBD1
size: many
J: TRBJ1-2
V: TRBV6-2/TRBV6-3
DNA: TGTGCCAGCAGTTCGACAGGGCTCTACACCTTC
CDR3: CASSSTGLYTF

D: NA
size: many
J: TRBJ1-6
V: TRBV28
DNA: TGTGCCACTAGGACCGCCAGCGGCCCCTATAATTCACCCCTCCACTTT
CDR3: CATRTASGPYNSPLHF

D: NA
size: NA
J: TRBJ1-6
V: TRBV12-3/TRBV12-4
DNA: TGTGCCAGCAGCCCAGGATGGGGGAATAATTCACCCCTCCACTTT
CDR3: CASSPGWGNNSPLHF